The sequence of this T cell receptor beta chain was determined in a study of beta chain features in type 1 diabetes. Trimming removed 5 bases from V and 8 bases from J, with 21 bases in between. Germline CDR1 SGHTA, CDR2 FQGNSA. CDR3 length: 15 amino acids. Expressed TCRB transcripts were sequenced because the isolated RNA had all been reverse transcribed beforehand. An average about 3.8 million reads came from naive, central memory and regulatory T cell samples. Assay: immunoSEQ multiplex PCR; the TCRdb copy retains only in-frame clones and omits some. Here the sample spans roughly 610,000 clones, roughly a sixth being singletons. The authors sorted CD4+ naive, central memory, regulatory and stem cell-like memory cells via CD45RO/CCR7/CD25/CD127/CD95/CD27.

This receptor was identified in a man in his late teens or twenties in good health. The chain links TRBV7-2 to TRBJ1-2; perhaps TRBD1 as D (5 bases). The sample was naive CD4+ T cells from blood. CDR3 nucleotides: TGTGCCAGCAGCGTCTCCCGGCAGGGTAATATGGGCTACACCTTC. Translation gives CASSVSRQGNMGYTF.